The T cell receptor beta chain described here comes from a study of blood T cell repertoires in COVID-19. V dropped 7 bases and J dropped 2 bases, with 13 bases sitting between them. CDR3 size: 14 residues. Germline loops: CDR1 MNHEY, CDR2 SVGAGI. The table came from immunoSEQ multiplex PCR; TCRdb's copy has only in-frame clones and leaves some out. The sample carries about 350,000 clones, 75% to 90% recorded once. This clone came up a few times. The source material was peripheral blood. This TCR came from a woman aged 45-60 years with COVID-19, enrolled during active disease. This chain joins TRBV6-5 and TRBJ2-3; possibly TRBD1 for D (5 bases). In DNA, the CDR3 is TGTGCCAGCACCGTGACAGCTAACACAGATACGCAGTATTTT. It is translated as CASTVTANTDTQYF.